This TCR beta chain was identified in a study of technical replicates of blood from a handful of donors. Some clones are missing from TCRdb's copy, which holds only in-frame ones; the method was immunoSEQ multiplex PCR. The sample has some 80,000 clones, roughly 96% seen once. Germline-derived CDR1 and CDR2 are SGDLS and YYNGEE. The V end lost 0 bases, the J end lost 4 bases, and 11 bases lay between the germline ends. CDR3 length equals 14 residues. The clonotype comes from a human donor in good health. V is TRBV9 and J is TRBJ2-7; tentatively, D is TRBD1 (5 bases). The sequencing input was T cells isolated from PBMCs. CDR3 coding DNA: TGTGCCAGCAGCGTAGTACCAGGGCTGTACGAGCAGTACTTC. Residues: CASSVVPGLYEQYF.